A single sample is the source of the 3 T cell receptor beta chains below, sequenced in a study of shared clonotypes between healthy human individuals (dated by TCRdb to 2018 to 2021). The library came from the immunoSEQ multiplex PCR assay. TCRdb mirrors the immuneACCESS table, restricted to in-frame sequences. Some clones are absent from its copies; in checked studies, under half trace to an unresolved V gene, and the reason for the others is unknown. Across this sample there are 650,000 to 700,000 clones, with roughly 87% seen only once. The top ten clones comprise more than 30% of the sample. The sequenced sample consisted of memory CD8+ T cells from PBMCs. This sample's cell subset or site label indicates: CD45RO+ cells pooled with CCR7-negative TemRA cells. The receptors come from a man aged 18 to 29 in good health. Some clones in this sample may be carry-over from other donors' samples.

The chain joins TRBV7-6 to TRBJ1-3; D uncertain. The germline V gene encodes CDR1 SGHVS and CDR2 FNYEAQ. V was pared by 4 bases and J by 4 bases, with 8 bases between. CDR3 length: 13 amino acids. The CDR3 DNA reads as TGTGCCAGCAGCTCACCCCCCGGAAACACCATATATTTT. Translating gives CASSSPPGNTIYF.

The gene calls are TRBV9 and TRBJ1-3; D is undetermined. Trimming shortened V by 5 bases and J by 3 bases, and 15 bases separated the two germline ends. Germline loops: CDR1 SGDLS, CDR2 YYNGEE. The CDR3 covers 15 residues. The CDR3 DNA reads TGTGCCAGCAGTGACCCCTGGGGTTTTGGAAACACCATATATTTT. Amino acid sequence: CASSDPWGFGNTIYF.

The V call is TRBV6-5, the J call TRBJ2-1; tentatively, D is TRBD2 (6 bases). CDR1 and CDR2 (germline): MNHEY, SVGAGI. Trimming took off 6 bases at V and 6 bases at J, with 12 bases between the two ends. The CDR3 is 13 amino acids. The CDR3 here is CASSPLGGNEQFF. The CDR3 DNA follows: TGTGCCAGCAGCCCCCTGGGGGGCAATGAGCAGTTCTTC.